This T cell receptor (beta chain) was profiled in a study of T cells after yellow fever vaccination. General observations from the study: Bulk-population clonotypes that are abundant could appear as contaminants in FACS-sorted repertoires.

Notes on this clonotype: Its cognate antigen is unknown.

Trimming shortened V by 6 bases and J by 2 bases, and 17 bases separated the two germline ends. The CDR3 loop spans 16 amino acids. Researchers made TCR cDNA using 5'RACE template switching, and this step added a universal primer site and UMIs. TCRdb re-called the 5' RACE reads through MiXCR, storing one row per CDR3 protein. This table has around 600,000 distinct CDR3 sequences, 9% to 15% appearing once. The chain carries TRBV12-3 or TRBV12-4 and TRBJ2-1, with D perhaps matching TRBD1 (6 bases). This clonotype was obtained from a man in his thirties or forties who received the YFV17D yellow fever vaccine. The starting material was PBMCs, obtained on the day of the yellow fever booster vaccination. CDR3 amino acids: CASSPLGANAYNEQFF. As DNA, the CDR3 is TGTGCCAGCAGCCCTCTGGGGGCGAATGCCTACAATGAGCAGTTCTTC.